This entry lists 7 T cell receptor beta chains sequenced from one sample in a study of human T cells and chemical hapten exposure. Total RNA was isolated from whole blood that had not been fractionated. The study used a library that attached unique molecular identifiers to individual cDNA molecules. In TCRdb, the reads were re-called with MiXCR into one record per CDR3 protein. Here the sample spans 95,000 to 150,000 distinct CDR3 sequences, over 6.5% being singletons. The sequenced material came from whole blood. All receptors derive from a human donor in good health. Some clones in this sample may be carry-over from other donors' samples.

The chain has TRBV5-6 and TRBJ2-1; no clear D. The CDR3 spans 14 residues. Trimming cost V 5 bases and J 6 bases, with 15 bases left between them. Germline V CDR1 and CDR2: SGHDT, YYEEEE. CDR3 amino acids: CASRWLTGVNEQFF. In nucleotides, the CDR3 is TGTGCCAGCAGGTGGCTTACTGGGGTCAATGAGCAGTTCTTC.

In this sample, this clonotype turned up once. This chain joins TRBV20-1 and TRBJ1-2, with 9 bases identical to TRBD1. The CDR3 consists of 17 residues. V gave up 3 bases and J gave up 5 bases; unmatched junction bases: 16. Germline CDR1 reads DFQATT; CDR2 reads SNEGSKA (reference sequence). CDR3 sequence: CSASPTGGPAGRYGYTF. DNA of the CDR3: TGCAGTGCTAGCCCTACAGGGGGCCCGGCCGGCCGGTATGGCTACACCTTC.

The sample holds one count of this clonotype. V gene TRBV7-9 combines with J gene TRBJ2-4; the D gene is possibly TRBD2 (5 bases). The ends were cut back, 4 bases at V and 3 bases at J, with 16 bases in the middle. Germline lookup yields CDR1 SEHNR and CDR2 FQNEAQ (reference sequence). The CDR3 is 16 amino acids. DNA of the CDR3: TGTGCCAGCAGCTCGCGTAGCGTCTCCGGCAAAAACATTCAGTACTTC. It is translated as CASSSRSVSGKNIQYF.

This clonotype has at least ten counts. The CDR3 is CSARKGGPDNEQFF. The CDR3 DNA follows: TGCAGTGCTAGAAAAGGAGGGCCCGACAATGAGCAGTTCTTC. The V call is TRBV20-1, the J call TRBJ2-1; D possibly corresponds to TRBD2 (6 bases). CDR1 is DFQATT, CDR2 SNEGSKA, per germline (reference sequence). Trimming left V 2 bases short and J 5 bases short, with 13 bases between. The CDR3 has 14 amino acids.

This clonotype was seen more than once but under ten times. This chain uses TRBV20-1 with TRBJ2-5; 8 bases match TRBD2. Trimming cost V 3 bases and J 5 bases; bases outside gene matches: 11. CDR3 length: 15 residues. Germline V gene lookup returns CDR1 DFQATT and CDR2 SNEGSKA (reference sequence). CDR3: CSASPAGEGDETQYF. DNA for the CDR3: TGCAGTGCTAGTCCAGCGGGGGAGGGGGATGAGACCCAGTACTTC.

There are many counts of this clonotype. The CDR3 DNA follows: TGTGCCAGCACCGTGAACGGGGGGGGAAATTCACCCCTCCACTTT. Its protein is CASTVNGGGNSPLHF. This chain links TRBV7-6 with TRBJ1-6; a possible D gene is TRBD1 (5 bases). The CDR3 runs to 15 residues. The V gene lost 7 bases and the J gene lost 7 bases, with 17 bases spanning the gap. Germline CDR1 is SGHVS and CDR2 is FNYEAQ.

Note on this clonotype: A much larger clonotype is one base distant, so this may be a read error. The rearrangement links TRBV12-3 or TRBV12-4 to TRBJ1-5; D is possibly TRBD1 (5 bases). There are 13 residues in the CDR3. The V gene lost 4 bases and the J gene lost 5 bases, with 9 bases spanning the gap. This chain's CDR3 is CASSWGTDQPQHF. The CDR3 DNA follows: TGTGCCAGCAGTTGGGGGACGGATCAGCCCCAGCATTTT.